A selection of T cell receptor beta chains follows, all from one sample in a study of cytomegalovirus exposure and HLA in healthy donors. Generated by immunoSEQ multiplex PCR, the TCRdb table keeps only in-frame clones and is missing some. This sample has approximately 120,000 clones; around 80% occur once, and the top ten carry around 3.7%. Sequencing used PBMCs. These receptors came from a man aged 30 to 39 in good health and CMV-seronegative. Each CDR3 is given with its conserved first and last residue.

V gene: TRBV10-3
CDR3 protein: CAIRGLGATYEQYF

V gene: TRBV18
CDR3 protein: CASSPLLAGGRDTQYF

V gene: TRBV4-3
CDR3 protein: CASSHLGRANTGELFF

V gene: TRBV5-1
CDR3 protein: CASSSGQITEAFF

V gene: TRBV7-2
CDR3 protein: CASSAQGNQPQHF

V gene: TRBV29-1
CDR3 protein: CSVEVSGGLYEQYF

V gene: TRBV6-5
CDR3 protein: CASSYSRGANTEAFF

V gene: TRBV2
CDR3 protein: CASSFRDRGTGELFF

V gene: TRBV29-1
CDR3 protein: CSARLNTEAFF

V gene: TRBV5-1
CDR3 protein: CASSSGQLLDSGNTIYF

V gene: TRBV7-3
CDR3 protein: CASSSPQSYEQYF

V gene: TRBV9
CDR3 protein: CASSTLTGQGANGYTF

V gene: TRBV5-1
CDR3 protein: CASSLGLAGGLDTQYF